These T cell receptor beta chains were read from a single sample in a study of T cell repertoires in cytomegalovirus infection. TCRdb processed the reads anew with MiXCR; each CDR3 protein has one entry. Of roughly 990,000 distinct CDR3 sequences listed, roughly 31% are singletons. These TCRs' antigens remain unknown. This sample comprised cultured CD8+ T cells from PBMCs, obtained from culture after CMV antigen stimulation. The receptors were gathered from a human donor in good health (CMV status not recorded). Some clones in this sample may be carry-over from other donors' samples. The CDR3 runs from the conserved cysteine through the conserved F or W. The D gene is left open where the match is weak. Only some rows state a clone size, as once, few, many or a class for expanded clones.

j_call v_call clone_size d_call cdr3_aa cdr3_nt
TRBJ1-4 TRBV10-3 - - CAIRDSSPEKLFF TGTGCCATCAGGGACAGTAGTCCTGAAAAACTGTTTTTT
TRBJ1-1 TRBV12-3/TRBV12-4 - - CASSPLWANTEAFF TGTGCCAGCAGTCCTTTGTGGGCGAACACTGAAGCTTTCTTT
TRBJ2-1 TRBV7-9 - - CASSPSYREYNEQFF TGTGCCAGCAGCCCGAGTTACAGGGAGTACAATGAGCAGTTCTTC
TRBJ2-7 TRBV10-3 - - CAISETSRTATYEQYF TGTGCCATCAGTGAGACCTCCCGGACAGCGACCTACGAGCAGTACTTC
TRBJ2-7 TRBV5-1 few TRBD1 CASSSAGTGGGYEQYF TGCGCCAGCAGCTCAGCTGGGACAGGGGGCGGCTACGAGCAGTACTTC
TRBJ2-1 TRBV6-5 - - CARLQGITYNEQFF TGTGCCAGACTACAGGGTATTACATACAATGAGCAGTTCTTC
TRBJ1-4 TRBV7-2 - - CASSLGPLGATNEKLFF TGTGCCAGCAGCTTAGGCCCTTTAGGCGCAACTAATGAAAAACTGTTTTTT
TRBJ1-2 TRBV6-5 - TRBD1 CASSYSLIYGTGMYGYTF TGTGCCAGCAGTTACAGCCTTATCTACGGGACAGGGATGTATGGCTACACCTTC
TRBJ2-3 TRBV12-3/TRBV12-4 few - CASRTGELRDTQYF TGTGCCAGCAGAACCGGGGAGCTGAGAGATACGCAGTATTTT
TRBJ1-2 TRBV6-4 - - CASSDLRGGYTF TGTGCCAGCAGTGACCTGCGTGGAGGCTACACCTTC
TRBJ2-2 TRBV7-2 few TRBD1 CASSPDRGLNTGELFF TGTGCCAGCAGCCCGGACAGGGGTCTGAACACCGGGGAGCTGTTTTTT
TRBJ2-1 TRBV7-9 many TRBD1 CASSQGQGRGNEQFF TGTGCCAGCAGCCAAGGACAGGGGAGGGGCAATGAGCAGTTCTTC
TRBJ2-3 TRBV4-1 - TRBD1 CASSHLLQGARDTQYF TGCGCCAGCAGCCACCTCCTGCAGGGGGCAAGAGATACGCAGTATTTT
TRBJ2-1 TRBV11-3 few TRBD2 CASSTGTSSEQFF TGTGCCAGCAGCACAGGGACTAGCAGCGAGCAGTTCTTC
TRBJ2-3 TRBV7-9 few - CASSLTEPATDTQYF TGTGCCAGCAGCTTGACAGAACCAGCCACAGATACGCAGTATTTT
TRBJ1-1 TRBV2 - - CASRVGQTNTEAFF TGTGCCAGCAGAGTGGGACAAACGAACACTGAAGCTTTCTTT
TRBJ2-3 TRBV28 - - CASSFSGHISTDTQYF TGTGCCAGCAGCTTCTCGGGTCATATTAGCACAGATACGCAGTATTTT
TRBJ2-7 TRBV5-1 - - CASSLTQGTVYEQYF TGCGCCAGCAGCTTGACGCAGGGGACCGTGTACGAGCAGTACTTC
TRBJ1-6 TRBV7-8 - - CASSLKGEGSPLHF TGTGCCAGCAGCTTAAAAGGGGAAGGTTCACCCCTCCACTTT
TRBJ2-3 TRBV6-2/TRBV6-3 - - CDSSYRVVADTQYF TGTGACAGCAGTTACAGGGTCGTCGCAGATACGCAGTATTTT
TRBJ2-3 TRBV11-3 - TRBD2 CASSPFAGGSTDTQYF TGTGCCAGCAGCCCTTTTGCGGGGGGGAGCACAGATACGCAGTATTTT
TRBJ1-1 TRBV4-1 - TRBD1 CASSSPDRGGTEAFF TGCGCCAGCAGCTCCCCCGACAGGGGGGGGACTGAAGCTTTCTTT
TRBJ1-5 TRBV19 - - CASMNLGGKPQHF TGTGCCAGTATGAATCTGGGCGGTAAGCCCCAGCATTTT
TRBJ1-1 TRBV7-9 - TRBD1 CASSTRGSTEAFF TGTGCCAGCAGCACCAGGGGGAGCACTGAAGCTTTCTTT
TRBJ2-3 TRBV7-9 many - CATLGADTQYF TGTGCCACCTTAGGGGCAGATACGCAGTATTTT
TRBJ2-2 TRBV19 - - CASTTAGTPNTGELFF TGTGCCAGTACCACGGCCGGGACACCGAACACCGGGGAGCTGTTTTTT
TRBJ2-5 TRBV6-6 - TRBD2 CASSYSRLAGGLDQYF TGTGCCAGCAGTTACTCTCGACTAGCGGGGGGCTTGGACCAGTACTTC
TRBJ2-1 TRBV7-9 many TRBD2 CASSFIAGGYNEQFF TGTGCCAGCAGCTTCATAGCGGGGGGCTACAATGAGCAGTTCTTC
TRBJ1-2 TRBV5-5 few - CASSLEMTWDTYGYTF TGTGCCAGCAGCTTGGAGATGACTTGGGACACCTATGGCTACACCTTC
TRBJ2-3 TRBV10-2 few - CASQEAFVLVHTQYF TGCGCCAGCCAGGAGGCTTTTGTATTGGTCCATACGCAGTATTTT
TRBJ2-7 TRBV7-6 many - CASSPRRDLEQYF TGTGCCAGCAGCCCCCGCCGGGACCTCGAGCAGTACTTC
TRBJ1-2 TRBV10-3 - - CAISESRNWYGYTF TGTGCCATCAGTGAGTCAAGGAACTGGTATGGCTACACCTTC
TRBJ2-2 TRBV7-6 many - CASSSGGQSGFGELFF TGTGCCAGCAGCTCCGGAGGGCAGTCCGGTTTCGGGGAGCTGTTTTTT
TRBJ2-2 TRBV11-3 - TRBD1 CASSSGQGMNTGELFF TGTGCCAGCAGCTCAGGACAGGGGATGAACACCGGGGAGCTGTTTTTT
TRBJ2-1 TRBV7-6 many TRBD1 CASSLEDRGHYNEQFF TGTGCCAGCAGCTTAGAGGACAGGGGGCACTACAATGAGCAGTTCTTC
TRBJ2-1 TRBV7-3 - TRBD2 CASSVAASGDNEQFF TGTGCCAGCAGCGTGGCGGCTAGCGGGGACAATGAGCAGTTCTTC